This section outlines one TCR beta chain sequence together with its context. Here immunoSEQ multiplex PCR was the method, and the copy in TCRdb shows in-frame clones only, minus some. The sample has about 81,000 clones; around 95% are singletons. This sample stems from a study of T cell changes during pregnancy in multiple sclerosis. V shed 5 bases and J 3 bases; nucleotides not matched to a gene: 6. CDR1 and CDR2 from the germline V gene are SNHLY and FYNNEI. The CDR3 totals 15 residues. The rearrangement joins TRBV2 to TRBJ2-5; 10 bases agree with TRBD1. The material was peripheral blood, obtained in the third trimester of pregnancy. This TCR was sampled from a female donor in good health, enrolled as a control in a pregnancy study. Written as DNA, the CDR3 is TGTGCCAGCAGTCCTACCGGGACAGGGGAAGAGACCCAGTACTTC. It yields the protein CASSPTGTGEETQYF.